This entry concerns a single TCR beta chain. Sequenced by immunoSEQ multiplex PCR; TCRdb stores in-frame clones only, minus some. The repertoire holds nearly 70,000 clones, with 90% to 95% as singletons. Between the trimmed V and J ends, which lost 2 bases and 6 bases, there was a span of 11 bases. The CDR3 is 14 amino acids. Germline CDR1 reads MNHNS; CDR2 reads SASEGT. This record comes from a study of T cell clonotyping in hematopoietic cell transplantation. This chain joins TRBV6-1 and TRBJ2-1; no firm D call. This TCR was recovered from a man aged 50-60 years in good health. Some clones in this sample may be carry-over from other donors' samples. The specimen sequenced was peripheral blood mononuclear cells. CDR3 sequence reads: CASSEYSLGNEQFF. CDR3 nucleotide sequence: TGTGCCAGCAGTGAATACAGCCTCGGCAATGAGCAGTTCTTC.